The 30 T cell receptor beta chains below come from one sample, sequenced in a study of spatial heterogeneity in lung cancer. Via MiXCR, TCRdb re-called the 5' RACE reads, giving one row per CDR3 protein. This repertoire shows roughly 3,700 distinct CDR3 sequences, more than 15% found once; its top ten account for around 71%. As to time point: sample taken at primary tumor resection. Unsorted tumor, nontumor lung tissue or cryopreserved PBMC supplied the whole RNA. The sequencing here drew on PBMCs, taken at surgery. These receptors all stem from a male donor with early-stage non-small cell lung cancer.

This clonotype is categorized as medium-sized. The rearrangement uses TRBV23-1 and TRBJ2-2, with 15 bases that match TRBD2. TRBV23-1 is filed as an ORF, its function uncertain. The CDR3 spans 18 residues. Unmatched junction bases numbered 11, after V lost 4 bases and J lost 8 bases. CDR3 residues: CASSPESRTSGRAGELFF. In DNA form, the CDR3 reads TGCGCCAGCAGTCCAGAATCCCGGACTAGCGGGAGGGCTGGGGAGCTGTTTTTT.

This clonotype was seen at least ten times. The chain carries TRBV28 and TRBJ1-1; TRBD1 matches at 7 bases. V shed 4 bases and J 8 bases; nucleotides not matched to a gene: 4. Per the germline V gene, CDR1 is MDHEN and CDR2 is SYDVKM. The CDR3 contains 12 residues. For the CDR3, the DNA is TGTGCCAGCAGTTACTCGACAGGGGAAGCTTTCTTT. Translation: CASSYSTGEAFF.

Many counts were recorded for this clonotype. The rearrangement joins TRBV15 to TRBJ2-7; 8 nucleotides line up with TRBD2. V trimming: 4 bases; J trimming: 4 bases; junction bases outside the gene matches: 3. The germline gives CDR1 LNHNV, CDR2 YYDKDF (reference sequence). The CDR3 spans 13 residues. The CDR3 region has the DNA TGTGCCACCAGCATGCGGGAGGAGTACGAGCAGTACTTC. Translated: CATSMREEYEQYF. The entire variable domain, with the rest obtained from reference TRBV15 and TRBJ2-7, is as follows: DAMVIQNPRYQVTQFGKPVTLSCSQTLNHNVMYWYQQKSSQAPKLLFHYYDKDFNNEADTPDNFQSRRPNTSFCFLDIRSPGLGDTAMYLCATSMREEYEQYFGPGTRLTVT.

This clonotype has ten or more counts. As DNA, the CDR3 is TGTGCCAGCAGCCCAGCGTGGCAGACGAACACCGGGGAGCTGTTTTTT. Translation gives CASSPAWQTNTGELFF. The chain couples TRBV11-3 to TRBJ2-2; D is uncertain. The V end lost 5 bases, the J end lost 0 bases, and 13 bases lay between the germline ends. This CDR3 is 16 amino acids long. Germline CDR1 and CDR2: SGHNT and YENEEA.

This clonotype was recorded many times. The rearrangement uses TRBV30 and TRBJ2-4; a possible D gene is TRBD1 (5 bases). Trimming cost V 3 bases and J 5 bases, with 14 bases left between them. The V gene's germline CDR1 is GTSNPN and CDR2 SVGIG (reference sequence). The CDR3 totals 14 residues. The CDR3 region is CAWSVGHPENIQYF. DNA of the CDR3: TGTGCCTGGAGCGTGGGGCATCCGGAAAACATTCAGTACTTC.

This chain uses TRBV5-6 with TRBJ1-1; D is unclear. Germline values: CDR1 SGHDT, CDR2 YYEEEE. V was clipped by 2 bases and J by 2 bases, with 7 bases between them. This CDR3 comprises 13 residues. In DNA form, the CDR3 reads TGTGCCAGCAGCTTAGCCGGCAACACTGAAGCTTTCTTT. Translated: CASSLAGNTEAFF. Combining the CDR3 with reference TRBV5-6 and TRBJ1-1 gives the whole variable domain DAGVTQSPTHLIKTRGQQVTLRCSPKSGHDTVSWYQQALGQGPQFIFQYYEEEERQRGNFPDRFSGHQFPNYSSELNVNALLLGDSALYLCASSLAGNTEAFFGQGTRLTVV.

The rearrangement links TRBV21-1 to TRBJ2-7. TRBV21-1 is an annotated pseudogene. This CDR3 region has 14 residues. The CDR3, as DNA: TGTGCCAGCAGCAAAGTGGGAGCTCACTACGAGCAGTACTTC. Translated: CASSKVGAHYEQYF.

The chain joins TRBV12-3 or TRBV12-4 to TRBJ1-1, with TRBD1 as a possible D gene (5 bases). The CDR3 totals 13 residues. V lost 5 bases and J 4 bases, leaving 11 bases between the germline ends. CDR3 bases: TGTGCCAGCAGTAAGGGGCCTTCCACTGAAGCTTTCTTT. This encodes CASSKGPSTEAFF.

This rearrangement joins TRBV29-1 to TRBJ2-1, with 9 bases lining up with TRBD2. The germline gives CDR1 SQVTM, CDR2 ANQGSEA. This CDR3 has 15 residues. J gave up 6 bases and V 3 bases, and 9 bases lay outside the gene matches. The CDR3 region has the DNA TGCAGCGTTGAGGGCGGGGGGGCTATCTTCAATGAGCAGTTCTTC. Translation gives CSVEGGGAIFNEQFF.

This clonotype was seen repeatedly, ten times or more. The rearrangement uses TRBV6-6 and TRBJ2-5; D ambiguous. V shed 5 bases and J shed 7 bases, with 8 bases lying between them. CDR1 MNHNY and CDR2 SVGAGI come from the germline V gene (reference sequence). The CDR3 extends over 11 amino acids. The CDR3 here is CASSTLGTQYF. CDR3 in DNA: TGTGCCAGCAGTACTCTCGGGACCCAGTACTTC.

This clonotype was observed a few times. The gene calls are TRBV10-1 and TRBJ2-1; D possibly corresponds to TRBD1 (6 bases). In germline, CDR1 is WNHNN, CDR2 SYGVQD (reference sequence). V shed 5 bases and J shed 5 bases, with 13 bases lying between them. The CDR3 sequence is 14 residues long. CDR3 nucleotides: TGCGCCAGCAGTCCTGGGACATCGGACAATGAGCAGTTCTTC. This encodes CASSPGTSDNEQFF.

There are many counts of this clonotype. This CDR3 is CASSSMTLDRGKTGELFF. The CDR3 nucleotides are TGTGCCAGCAGCTCCATGACCCTGGACAGGGGGAAAACCGGGGAGCTGTTTTTT. The chain couples TRBV7-2 to TRBJ2-2, with 10 bases matching TRBD1. Germline loops: CDR1 SGHTA, CDR2 FQGNSA. With 4 bases clipped from V and 5 bases from J, the junction kept 13 bases outside the gene matches. The CDR3 is 18 residues long. Full variable domain (remainder filled in from reference TRBV7-2 and TRBJ2-2): GAGVSQSPSNKVTEKGKDVELRCDPISGHTALYWYRQSLGQGLEFLIYFQGNSAPDKSGLPSDRFSAERTGGSVSTLTIQRTQQEDSAVYLCASSSMTLDRGKTGELFFGEGSRLTVL.

The gene calls are TRBV5-1 and TRBJ2-5; D is undetermined. Trimming removed 7 bases at V and 1 base at J, with 11 bases between. Germline V lookup: CDR1 SGHRS, CDR2 YFSETQ. The CDR3 covers 13 residues. The CDR3 nucleotides read TGCGCCAGCCGCACCCGGCCCCAAGAGACCCAGTACTTC. Translated, it gives CASRTRPQETQYF.

This clonotype is medium-sized by share. The chain links TRBV7-8 to TRBJ1-2; 7 bases line up with TRBD1. With V trimmed by 5 bases and J by 5 bases, 8 bases remained unmatched. This CDR3 contains 14 residues. CDR1 SGHVS and CDR2 FQNEAQ come from the germline V gene. The CDR3: CASSPGQGGYGYTF. CDR3 in DNA: TGTGCCAGCAGCCCCGGGCAGGGGGGGTATGGCTACACCTTC.

By share, this clonotype counts as medium-sized (0.01 to 0.1%). The rearrangement joins TRBV7-8 to TRBJ2-5, with 12 bases matching TRBD2. The germline gives CDR1 SGHVS, CDR2 FQNEAQ. The CDR3 length is 20 residues. After removal of 0 bases from V and 5 bases from J, the junction contained 16 bases not matched to a gene. The CDR3 reads CASSLAQGLAGPAYRETQYF. In DNA form, the CDR3 reads TGTGCCAGCAGCTTAGCGCAGGGACTAGCGGGCCCTGCCTATAGGGAGACCCAGTACTTC.

This clonotype was recorded at least ten times. The gene calls are TRBV5-1 and TRBJ2-1; TRBD1 agrees at 7 bases. Germline lookup yields CDR1 SGHRS and CDR2 YFSETQ. There are 15 residues in the CDR3. V shed 0 bases, J shed 4 bases, and the junction held 4 bases outside the gene matches. DNA of the CDR3: TGCGCCAGCAGCTTGGAAGGGACAGCTTACAATGAGCAGTTCTTC. Its translation: CASSLEGTAYNEQFF.

Details on this clonotype: A read error may produce the germline difference seen at one junction end. The CDR3 nucleotides read TGTGCCAGCAGCCAAGAACTTTCCTACCTGGACAGCAGGTTC. Translating it yields CASSQELSYLDSRF. J is TRBJ2-5 and V is TRBV3-1; a possible D gene is TRBD1 (6 bases). CDR1 is LGHDT and CDR2 is YNNKEL in the germline V gene (reference sequence). The CDR3 has 14 residues.

This clonotype was counted many times. V usage is TRBV19 and J usage is TRBJ2-7, with 7 bases identical to TRBD1. This CDR3 is built from 14 residues. V lost 5 bases to trimming and J lost 3 bases; unmatched junction nucleotides: 7. Germline lookup yields CDR1 LNHDA and CDR2 SQIVND (reference sequence). Here the CDR3 DNA reads TGTGCCAGTAGTTCTTTCGACAGGGACTACGAGCAGTACTTC. As protein: CASSSFDRDYEQYF.

This clonotype was seen a handful of times. The chain joins TRBV28 to TRBJ2-7; D ambiguous. Trimming took off 7 bases at V and 3 bases at J, with 10 bases between the two ends. CDR1 and CDR2 from the germline V gene are MDHEN and SYDVKM. The CDR3 is made up of 12 amino acids. Here the CDR3 DNA reads TGTGCCAGCACCAGCTCGGTCTACGAGCAGTACTTC. Amino acids: CASTSSVYEQYF. Full variable domain (outside the CDR3, taken from reference TRBV28 and TRBJ2-7): DVKVTQSSRYLVKRTGEKVFLECVQDMDHENMFWYRQDPGLGLRLIYFSYDVKMKEKGDIPEGYSVSREKKERFSLILESASTNQTSMYLCASTSSVYEQYFGPGTRLTVT.

With respect to this clonotype: Since the CDR3 does not end with the conserved phenylalanine or tryptophan, this likely comes from a read error. The chain employs TRBV11-2 and TRBJ2-2; 9 bases match TRBD2. With 4 bases clipped from V and 4 bases from J, the junction kept 10 bases outside the gene matches. The CDR3 is 17 residues long. Germline CDR1 and CDR2: SGHAT and FQNNGV. The CDR3 spells CASSSRTSALGTGELFS. DNA of the CDR3: TGTGCCAGCAGCTCTCGGACTAGCGCCTTAGGCACCGGGGAGCTGTTTTCT.

This clonotype was counted a single time. The CDR3 DNA reads as TGTGCCAGCAGCCAAGCCCTGGCTAGCGGGGGCCTTCGCTACGAGCAGTACTTC. Encoded protein: CASSQALASGGLRYEQYF. The V call is TRBV3-1, the J call TRBJ2-7; the match to TRBD2 covers 10 bases. Germline V gene lookup returns CDR1 LGHDT and CDR2 YNNKEL (reference sequence). J was trimmed by 3 bases and V by 1 base; bases with no gene match: 12. The CDR3 is made up of 18 amino acids.

Many counts were recorded for this clonotype. This chain connects TRBV11-3 to TRBJ2-1; 8 nucleotides match TRBD1. This CDR3 is built from 15 residues. Germline V lookup: CDR1 SGHNT, CDR2 YENEEA. V gave up 5 bases and J gave up 5 bases; unmatched junction bases: 8. The CDR3 bases are TGTGCCAGCAGCCCCGGACAGGGAAAAAACAATGAGCAGTTCTTC. This sequence encodes CASSPGQGKNNEQFF.

This clonotype has a count of ten or more. The rearrangement joins TRBV20-1 to TRBJ2-1; 11 positions match TRBD2. V dropped 0 bases and J dropped 9; count of bases not matched to a gene: 7. This CDR3 contains 15 residues. The V gene's germline CDR1 is DFQATT and CDR2 SNEGSKA (reference sequence). CDR3 sequence (DNA): TGCAGTGCTAGAGATCAACTAGCGGGAGTGAGTGAGCAGTTCTTC. Translating gives CSARDQLAGVSEQFF.

This clonotype came up many times. The chain carries TRBV7-3 and TRBJ2-1; 10 bases are shared with TRBD2. V dropped 6 bases and J dropped 4; count of bases not matched to a gene: 15. Per germline, CDR1 SGHTA and CDR2 FQGTGA. The CDR3 sequence is 18 residues long. The CDR3 region is CASRITSGDPRDYNEQFF. The CDR3 DNA reads TGTGCCAGCAGGATAACTAGCGGGGACCCGAGGGATTACAATGAGCAGTTCTTC. Together with reference TRBV7-3 and TRBJ2-1, the CDR3 gives the full variable domain: GAGVSQTPSNKVTEKGKYVELRCDPISGHTALYWYRQSLGQGPEFLIYFQGTGAADDSGLPNDRFFAVRPEGSVSTLKIQRTERGDSAVYLCASRITSGDPRDYNEQFFGPGTRLTVL.

This clonotype was counted ten times or more. This rearrangement joins TRBV7-2 to TRBJ2-4, with TRBD1 matching over 8 bases. Germline V gene data show CDR1 as SGHTA and CDR2 as FQGNSA. CDR3 size: 14 residues. Trimming at V came to 3 bases and at J to 7 bases, leaving 5 bases not matched to a gene. The CDR3 here is CASSFGTGGNIQYF. The DNA of the CDR3 is TGTGCCAGCAGCTTTGGGACAGGCGGGAACATTCAGTACTTC.

The table lists this clonotype with many counts. The chain is built from TRBV6-2 or TRBV6-3 and TRBJ2-1, with D tentatively TRBD1 (6 bases). CDR3 length: 14 amino acids. Germline V lookup: CDR1 MNHEY, CDR2 SVGEGT. Trimming stripped 6 bases from V and 6 bases from J, with 15 bases between. The CDR3 DNA follows: TGTGCCAGCAGAAGGACAGTCAAGTCCAATGAGCAGTTCTTC. Amino acids: CASRRTVKSNEQFF.

This clonotype was picked up many times. This chain joins TRBV7-9 and TRBJ2-3, with D maybe TRBD2 (5 bases). Looked up from germline, CDR1 is SEHNR and CDR2 is FQNEAQ (reference sequence). V lost 11 bases to trimming and J lost 4 bases, with 19 bases between them. The CDR3 has 14 amino acids. The DNA of the CDR3 is TGTGCCGGAAAGGGCAGCTATAGCGCAGATACGCAGTATTTT. This encodes CAGKGSYSADTQYF.

This clonotype occurred many times. The rearrangement joins TRBV4-1 to TRBJ2-7; 11 nucleotides align to TRBD2. The CDR3 covers 17 residues. V shed 3 bases, J shed 5 bases, and the junction held 12 bases outside the gene matches. Germline V CDR1 and CDR2: MGHRA, YSYEKL. The CDR3 loop is CASSQIAGGRLEDEQYF. The CDR3 nucleotides are TGCGCCAGCAGCCAGATAGCGGGGGGGCGGCTCGAAGACGAGCAGTACTTC.

Only one count was recorded for this clonotype. In DNA, the CDR3 is TGCAGTGCTAGTCGGAGTGAAGCTTTCTTT. This sequence encodes CSASRSEAFF. The rearrangement uses TRBV20-1 and TRBJ1-1; D is uncertain. V lost 3 bases and J lost 7, with 6 bases in between. CDR1 and CDR2 (germline): DFQATT, SNEGSKA (reference sequence). The CDR3 has 10 residues.

This clonotype was seen a few times. The V call is TRBV25-1, the J call TRBJ1-5; D remains ambiguous. Germline values: CDR1 MGHDK, CDR2 SYGVNS. This CDR3 has 15 residues. V lost 3 bases, J lost 5 bases, and 14 bases lay in between. In DNA form, the CDR3 reads TGTGCCAGCAGTGACGGGGTTTTGGGCGATCAGCCCCAGCATTTT. It is translated as CASSDGVLGDQPQHF. The full variable domain, with the rest looked up from reference TRBV25-1 and TRBJ1-5, is EADIYQTPRYLVIGTGKKITLECSQTMGHDKMYWYQQDPGMELHLIHYSYGVNSTEKGDLSSESTVSRIRTEHFPLTLESARPSHTSQYLCASSDGVLGDQPQHFGDGTRLSIL.